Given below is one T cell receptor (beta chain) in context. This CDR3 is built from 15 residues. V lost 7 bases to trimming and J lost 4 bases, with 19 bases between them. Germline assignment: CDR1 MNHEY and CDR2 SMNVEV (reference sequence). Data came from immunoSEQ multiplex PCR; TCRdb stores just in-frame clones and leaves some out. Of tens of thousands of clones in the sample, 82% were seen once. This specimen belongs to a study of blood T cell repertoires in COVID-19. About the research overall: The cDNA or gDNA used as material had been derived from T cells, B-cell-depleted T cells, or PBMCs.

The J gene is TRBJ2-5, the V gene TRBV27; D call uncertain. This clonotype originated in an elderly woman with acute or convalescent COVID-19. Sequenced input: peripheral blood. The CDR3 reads CASKFLTKNSETQYF. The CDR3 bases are TGTGCCAGCAAGTTTCTTACGAAAAACTCAGAGACCCAGTACTTC.